This TCR beta chain emerged from a study of Graves' ophthalmopathy and Graves' hyperthyroidism. Study results and caveats: At just over 70% sensitivity and 72.22% specificity, the model predicted progression of the ophthalmopathy.

Germline loops: CDR1 LNHDA, CDR2 SQIVND (reference sequence). V was cut by 5 bases and J by 2 bases, with 28 bases left in between. The CDR3 spans 19 residues. The authors amplified TCR beta CDR3 regions, and they did so from RNA transcripts for repertoire sequencing. The first round was an RT-PCR with HTBI primers, and the second round was a multiplex PCR. TCRdb reprocessed the multiplex PCR reads with MiXCR, giving one entry per CDR3 protein. The sample yields 360,000 or so distinct CDR3 sequences, 15% to 20% seen once. This clonotype was seen many times. Its target is unknown. The specimen sequenced was peripheral blood. This rearrangement joins TRBV19 to TRBJ2-7; TRBD1 or TRBD2 may be the D gene (5 bases each). The clonotype comes from a young woman with Graves' ophthalmopathy. CDR3 DNA: TGTGCCAGTAGTTTGGGACCAGGGCTAGATGCTCTTAACCCCTACGAGCAGTACTTC. This sequence encodes CASSLGPGLDALNPYEQYF.